The clone carrying this T cell receptor beta chain was counted once. These data belong to a study of T cells in localized non-small cell lung cancer. The CDR3 totals 13 residues. J lost 6 bases, V lost 5 bases, and 3 bases had no gene match. CDR1 is WSHSY and CDR2 is SAAADI in the germline V gene. Profiling relied on immunoSEQ multiplex PCR, and the TCRdb table lists in-frame clones only, not all of them. The repertoire consists of over 25,000 clones, with roughly 75% occurring once and the leading ten covering approximately 31%. Sequencing used peripheral blood, obtained before any cancer treatment. The chain employs TRBV10-2 and TRBJ2-1, with 8 positions matching TRBD2. The source of this sequence is a male donor aged 60 or over with stage II squamous cell lung carcinoma. The CDR3 reads CASSIGTSNEQFF. The CDR3 DNA sequence: TGCGCCAGCAGTATCGGGACTAGCAATGAGCAGTTCTTC.